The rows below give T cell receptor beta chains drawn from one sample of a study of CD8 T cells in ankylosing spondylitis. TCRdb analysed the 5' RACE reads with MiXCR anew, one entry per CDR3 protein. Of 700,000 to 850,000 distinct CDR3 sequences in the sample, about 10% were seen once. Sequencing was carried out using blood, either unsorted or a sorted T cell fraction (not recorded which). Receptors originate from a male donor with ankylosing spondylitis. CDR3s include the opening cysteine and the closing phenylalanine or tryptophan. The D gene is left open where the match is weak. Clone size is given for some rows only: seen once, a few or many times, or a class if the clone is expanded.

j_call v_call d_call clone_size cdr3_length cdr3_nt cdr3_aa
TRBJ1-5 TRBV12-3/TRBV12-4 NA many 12 TGTGCCAGCAGGATCGAGGTCCAGCCCCAGCATTTT CASRIEVQPQHF
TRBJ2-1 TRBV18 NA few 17 TGTGCCAGCTCACCGGTTAGTGTTCAGGGGTTCTACAATGAGCAGTTCTTC CASSPVSVQGFYNEQFF
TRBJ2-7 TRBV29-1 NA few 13 TGCAGCGTTGAAGATTCGGTTAGCGGACGAAGTAGCTTC CSVEDSVSGRSSF
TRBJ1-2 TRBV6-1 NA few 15 TGTGCCAGCAGTGAAGTTGGAGACCCTAACTATGGCTACACCTTC CASSEVGDPNYGYTF
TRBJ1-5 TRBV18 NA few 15 TGTGCCAGCTCACCACTGGGCTCATCCAATCAGCCCCAGCATTTT CASSPLGSSNQPQHF
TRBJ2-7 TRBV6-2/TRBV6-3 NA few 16 TGTGCCAGCAGTTACATAACGGCTAGCCGTCCTTACGAGCAGTACTTC CASSYITASRPYEQYF
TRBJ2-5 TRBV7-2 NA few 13 TGTGCCAGCAGCCAAGTATACCAAGAGACCCAGTACTTC CASSQVYQETQYF
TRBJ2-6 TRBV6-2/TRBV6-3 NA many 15 TGTGCCAGCAGCCACGGGGGATCTGGGGCCAACGTCCTGACTTTC CASSHGGSGANVLTF
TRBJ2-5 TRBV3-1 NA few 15 TGTGCCAGCAGCCATGCCGGCAGGGGCAGGGAGACCCAGTACTTC CASSHAGRGRETQYF
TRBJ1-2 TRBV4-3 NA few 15 TGCGCCAGCAGCCAAGATGGTAACAGGGTGGATGGCTACACCTTC CASSQDGNRVDGYTF
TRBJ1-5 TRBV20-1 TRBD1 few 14 TGCAGTGCCTTAGGGGGGACAGGAGGCCAGCCCCAGCATTTT CSALGGTGGQPQHF
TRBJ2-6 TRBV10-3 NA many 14 TGTGCCGTAAGACAGGACTCTGGGGCCAACGTCCTGACTTTC CAVRQDSGANVLTF
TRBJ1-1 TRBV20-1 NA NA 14 TGCAGTGCTAGAAAAGGGGGGGTGGCTACTGAAGCTTTCTTT CSARKGGVATEAFF
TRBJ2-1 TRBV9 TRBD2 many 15 TGTGCCAGCAGCGTAGCGGGGGGATACCACAATGAGCAGTTCTTC CASSVAGGYHNEQFF
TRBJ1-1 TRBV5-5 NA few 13 TGTGCCAGCAGCCCCTTACCGGACACTGAAGCTTTCTTT CASSPLPDTEAFF
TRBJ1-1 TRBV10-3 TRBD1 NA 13 TGTGCCATCACCAGGGACAGCGCCACTGAAGCTTTCTTT CAITRDSATEAFF
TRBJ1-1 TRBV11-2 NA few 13 TGTGCCAGCAGAAGTCCAAGGAACACTGAAGCTTTCTTT CASRSPRNTEAFF
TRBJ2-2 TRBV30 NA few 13 TGTGCCTGGAGTCGGGAGTACACCGGGGAGCTGTTTTTT CAWSREYTGELFF
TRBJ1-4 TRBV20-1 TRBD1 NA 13 TGCAGTGCAAAACAGGGGGCAGGTGAAAAACTGTTTTTT CSAKQGAGEKLFF
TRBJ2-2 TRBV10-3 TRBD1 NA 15 TGTGCCATCCCGCAGGACAGGGAGAACACCGGGGAGCTGTTTTTT CAIPQDRENTGELFF
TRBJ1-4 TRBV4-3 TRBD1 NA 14 TGCGCCAGCAGCCCAGGGGGCCCCTATGAAAAACTGTTTTTT CASSPGGPYEKLFF
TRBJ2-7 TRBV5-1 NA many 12 TGCGCCAGCAGCTTGGAGGTATACGAGCAGTACTTC CASSLEVYEQYF
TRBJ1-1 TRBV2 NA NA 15 TGTGCCAGCGGGCCAGGGTTTTTGGGGTACACTGAAGCTTTCTTT CASGPGFLGYTEAFF
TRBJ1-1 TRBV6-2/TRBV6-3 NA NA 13 TGTGCCAGCAGCCATGGGAGGGGTACTGAAGCTTTCTTT CASSHGRGTEAFF
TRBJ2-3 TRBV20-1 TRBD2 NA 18 TGCAGTGCTAGTGGTAGCGGGAGAGGTGTATCGGGCACAGATACGCAGTATTTT CSASGSGRGVSGTDTQYF
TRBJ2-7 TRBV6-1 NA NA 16 TGTGCCAGCAGTGAAGCGCGGGCAGAAAACTCCTACGAGCAGTACTTC CASSEARAENSYEQYF
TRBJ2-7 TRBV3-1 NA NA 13 TGTGCCAGCAGCCAATCACGGTCCTACGAGCAGTACTTC CASSQSRSYEQYF
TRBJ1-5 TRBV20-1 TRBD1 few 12 TGCAGCGTTGACAGGGGGAATCAGCCCCAGCATTTT CSVDRGNQPQHF
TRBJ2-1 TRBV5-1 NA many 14 TGCGCCAGCAGCTTGTTAGCAGCCTACAATGAGCAGTTCTTC CASSLLAAYNEQFF
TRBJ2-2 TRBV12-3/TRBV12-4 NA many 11 TGTGCCAGCAGTTACGTGAGGCGGCTGTTTTTT CASSYVRRLFF
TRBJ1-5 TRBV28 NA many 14 TGTGCCAGCAGTTCTCCCGGTCGGAATCAGCCCCAGCATTTT CASSSPGRNQPQHF